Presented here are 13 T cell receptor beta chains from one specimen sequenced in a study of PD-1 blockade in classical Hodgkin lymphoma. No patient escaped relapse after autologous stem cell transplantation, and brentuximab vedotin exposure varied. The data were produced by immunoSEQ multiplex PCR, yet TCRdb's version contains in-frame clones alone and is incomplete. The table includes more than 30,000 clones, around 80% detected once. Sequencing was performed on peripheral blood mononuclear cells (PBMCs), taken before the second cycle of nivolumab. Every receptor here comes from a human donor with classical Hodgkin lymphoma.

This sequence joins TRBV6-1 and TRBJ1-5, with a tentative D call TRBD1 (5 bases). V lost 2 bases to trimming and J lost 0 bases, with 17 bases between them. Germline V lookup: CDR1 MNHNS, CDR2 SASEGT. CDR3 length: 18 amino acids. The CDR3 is CASSEIRRTSDSNQPQHF. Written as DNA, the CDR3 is TGTGCCAGCAGTGAAATTCGGAGGACATCGGATAGCAATCAGCCCCAGCATTTT.

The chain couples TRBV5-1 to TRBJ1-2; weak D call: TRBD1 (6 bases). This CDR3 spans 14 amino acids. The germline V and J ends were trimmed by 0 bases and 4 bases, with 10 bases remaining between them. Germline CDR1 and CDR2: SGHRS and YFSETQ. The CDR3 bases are TGCGCCAGCAGCTTGGAACAGGGCGGCTATGGCTACACCTTC. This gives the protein CASSLEQGGYGYTF. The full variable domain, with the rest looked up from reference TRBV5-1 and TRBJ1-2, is KAGVTQTPRYLIKTRGQQVTLSCSPISGHRSVSWYQQTPGQGLQFLFEYFSETQRNKGNFPGRFSGRQFSNSRSEMNVSTLELGDSALYLCASSLEQGGYGYTFGSGTRLTVV.

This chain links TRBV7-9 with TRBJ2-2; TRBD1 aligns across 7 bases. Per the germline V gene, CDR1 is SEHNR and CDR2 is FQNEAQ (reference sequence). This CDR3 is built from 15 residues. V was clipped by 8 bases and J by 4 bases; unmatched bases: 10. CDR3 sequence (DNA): TGTGCCAGCCCCAGACAGGGAAAAAGCACCGGGGAGCTGTTTTTT. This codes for CASPRQGKSTGELFF.

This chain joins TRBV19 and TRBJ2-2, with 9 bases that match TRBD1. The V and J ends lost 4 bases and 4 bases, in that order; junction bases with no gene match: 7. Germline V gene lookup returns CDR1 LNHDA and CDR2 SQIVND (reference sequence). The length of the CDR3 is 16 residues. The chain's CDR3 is CASSTRGTGLTGELFF. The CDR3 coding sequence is TGTGCCAGTAGTACGAGAGGGACAGGGCTCACCGGGGAGCTGTTTTTT.

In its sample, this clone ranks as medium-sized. CDR3 loop: CASSQGGGGRNTEAFF. The CDR3 DNA sequence: TGCGCCAGCAGTCAAGGGGGAGGGGGTAGAAACACTGAAGCTTTCTTT. The V gene is TRBV23-1, the J gene TRBJ1-1; possibly TRBD1 for D (6 bases). TRBV23-1 is placed among ORFs of uncertain function. V lost 2 bases, J lost 2 bases, and 15 bases lay in between. This CDR3 contains 16 residues.

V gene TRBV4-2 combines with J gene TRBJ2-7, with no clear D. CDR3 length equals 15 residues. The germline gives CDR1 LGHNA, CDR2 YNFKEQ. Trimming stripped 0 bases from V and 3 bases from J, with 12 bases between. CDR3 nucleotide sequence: TGTGCCAGCAGCCAAGAGGATCAGGCATACTACGAGCAGTACTTC. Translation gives CASSQEDQAYYEQYF.

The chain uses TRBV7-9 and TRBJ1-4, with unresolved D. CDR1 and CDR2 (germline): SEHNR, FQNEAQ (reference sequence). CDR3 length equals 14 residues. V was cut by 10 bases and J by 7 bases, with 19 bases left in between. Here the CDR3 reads CATVGGWKGEKLFF. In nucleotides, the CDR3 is TGTGCCACCGTCGGTGGCTGGAAGGGTGAAAAACTGTTTTTT.

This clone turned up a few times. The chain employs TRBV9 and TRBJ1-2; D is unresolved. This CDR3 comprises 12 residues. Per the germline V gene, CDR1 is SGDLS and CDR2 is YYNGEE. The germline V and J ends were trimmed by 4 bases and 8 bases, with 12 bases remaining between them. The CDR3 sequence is CASSSGGIGYTF. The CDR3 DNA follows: TGTGCCAGCAGCTCGGGTGGTATCGGCTACACCTTC.

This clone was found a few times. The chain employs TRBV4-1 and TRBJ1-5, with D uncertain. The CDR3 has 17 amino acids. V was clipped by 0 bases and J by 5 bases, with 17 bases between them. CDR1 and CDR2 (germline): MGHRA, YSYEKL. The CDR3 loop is CASSQDGRTLGYQPQHF. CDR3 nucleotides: TGCGCCAGCAGCCAAGATGGGCGAACATTGGGGTATCAGCCCCAGCATTTT.

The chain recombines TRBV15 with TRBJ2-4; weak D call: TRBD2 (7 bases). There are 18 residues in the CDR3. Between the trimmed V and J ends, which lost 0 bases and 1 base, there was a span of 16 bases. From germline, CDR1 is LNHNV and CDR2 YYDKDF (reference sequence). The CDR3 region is CATSRDWGPGGAKNIQYF. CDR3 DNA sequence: TGTGCCACCAGCAGAGATTGGGGCCCGGGGGGCGCCAAAAACATTCAGTACTTC.

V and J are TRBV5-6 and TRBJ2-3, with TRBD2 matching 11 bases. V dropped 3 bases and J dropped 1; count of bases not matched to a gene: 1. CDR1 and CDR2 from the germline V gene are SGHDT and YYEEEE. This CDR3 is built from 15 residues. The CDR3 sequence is CASSSLAGGTDTQYF. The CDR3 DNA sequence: TGTGCCAGCAGCTCACTAGCGGGGGGCACAGATACGCAGTATTTT.

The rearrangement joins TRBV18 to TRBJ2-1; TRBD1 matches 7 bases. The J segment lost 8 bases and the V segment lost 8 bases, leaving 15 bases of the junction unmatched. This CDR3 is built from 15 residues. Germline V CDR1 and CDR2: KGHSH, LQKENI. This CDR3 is CASSVGDSSIDEQFF. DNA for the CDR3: TGTGCCAGCAGCGTTGGGGACAGTTCGATCGATGAGCAGTTCTTC.

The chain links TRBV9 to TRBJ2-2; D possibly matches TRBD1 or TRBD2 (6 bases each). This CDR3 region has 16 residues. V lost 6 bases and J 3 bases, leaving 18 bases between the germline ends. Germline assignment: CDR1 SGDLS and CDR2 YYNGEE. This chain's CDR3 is CASTEGGFRYTGELFF. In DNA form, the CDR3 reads TGTGCCAGCACCGAGGGGGGCTTCCGCTACACCGGGGAGCTGTTTTTT.